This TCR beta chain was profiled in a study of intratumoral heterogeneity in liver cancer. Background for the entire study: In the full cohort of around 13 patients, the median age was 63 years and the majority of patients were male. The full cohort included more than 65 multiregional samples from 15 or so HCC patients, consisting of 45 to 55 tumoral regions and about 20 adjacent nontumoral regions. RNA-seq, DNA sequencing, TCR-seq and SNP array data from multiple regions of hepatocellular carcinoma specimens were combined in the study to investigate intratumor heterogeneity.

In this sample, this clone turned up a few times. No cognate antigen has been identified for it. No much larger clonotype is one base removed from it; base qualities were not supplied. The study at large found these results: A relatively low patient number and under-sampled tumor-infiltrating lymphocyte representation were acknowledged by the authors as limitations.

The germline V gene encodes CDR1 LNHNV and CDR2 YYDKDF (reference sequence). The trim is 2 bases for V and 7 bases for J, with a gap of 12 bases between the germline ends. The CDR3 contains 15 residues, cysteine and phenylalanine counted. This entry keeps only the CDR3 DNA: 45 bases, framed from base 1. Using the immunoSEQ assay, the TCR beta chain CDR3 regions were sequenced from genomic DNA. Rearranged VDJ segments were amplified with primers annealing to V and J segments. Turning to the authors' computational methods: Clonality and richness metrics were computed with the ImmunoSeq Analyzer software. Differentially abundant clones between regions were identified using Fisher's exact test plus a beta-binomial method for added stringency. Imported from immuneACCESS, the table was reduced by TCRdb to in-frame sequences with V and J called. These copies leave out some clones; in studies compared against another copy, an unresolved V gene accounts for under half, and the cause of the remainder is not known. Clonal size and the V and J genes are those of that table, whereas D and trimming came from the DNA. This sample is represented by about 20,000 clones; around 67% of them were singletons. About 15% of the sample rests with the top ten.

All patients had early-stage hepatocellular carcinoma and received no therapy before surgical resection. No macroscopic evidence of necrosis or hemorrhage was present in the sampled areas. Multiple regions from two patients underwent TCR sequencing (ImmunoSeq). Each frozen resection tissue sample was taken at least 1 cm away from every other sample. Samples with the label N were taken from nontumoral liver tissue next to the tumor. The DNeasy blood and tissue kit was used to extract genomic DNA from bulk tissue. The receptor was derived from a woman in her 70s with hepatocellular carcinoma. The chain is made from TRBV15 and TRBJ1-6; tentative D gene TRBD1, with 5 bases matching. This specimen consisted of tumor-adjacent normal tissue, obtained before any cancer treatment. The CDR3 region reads CATSRSGTGNSPLHF. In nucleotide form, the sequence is TGTGCCACCAGCAGATCCGGGACGGGGAATTCACCCCTCCACTTT.